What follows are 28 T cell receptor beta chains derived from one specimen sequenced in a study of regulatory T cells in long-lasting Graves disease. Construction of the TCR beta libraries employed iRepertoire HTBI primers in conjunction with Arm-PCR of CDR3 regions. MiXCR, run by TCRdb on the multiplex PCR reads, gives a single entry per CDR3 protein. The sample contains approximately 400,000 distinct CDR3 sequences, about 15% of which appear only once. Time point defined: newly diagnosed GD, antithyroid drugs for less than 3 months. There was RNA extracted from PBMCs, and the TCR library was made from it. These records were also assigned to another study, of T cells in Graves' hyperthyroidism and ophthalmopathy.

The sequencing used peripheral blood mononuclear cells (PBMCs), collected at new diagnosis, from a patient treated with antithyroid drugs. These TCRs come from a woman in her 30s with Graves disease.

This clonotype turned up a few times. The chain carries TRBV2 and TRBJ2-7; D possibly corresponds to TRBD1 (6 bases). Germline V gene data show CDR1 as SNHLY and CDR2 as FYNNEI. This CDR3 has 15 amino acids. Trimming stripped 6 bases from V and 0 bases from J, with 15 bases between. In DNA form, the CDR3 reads TGTGCCAGCAGCCGAGGACAGATAAGCTCCTACGAGCAGTACTTC. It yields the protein CASSRGQISSYEQYF.

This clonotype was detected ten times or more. CDR3 nucleotide sequence: TGCGCCAGCAGTGAGGGACGGTCCTATGGCTACACCTTC. It encodes CASSEGRSYGYTF. The rearrangement links TRBV10-1 to TRBJ1-2, with no clear D. In germline, CDR1 is WNHNN, CDR2 SYGVQD (reference sequence). The CDR3 extends over 13 amino acids. The V end lost 2 bases, the J end lost 4 bases, and 8 bases lay between the germline ends.

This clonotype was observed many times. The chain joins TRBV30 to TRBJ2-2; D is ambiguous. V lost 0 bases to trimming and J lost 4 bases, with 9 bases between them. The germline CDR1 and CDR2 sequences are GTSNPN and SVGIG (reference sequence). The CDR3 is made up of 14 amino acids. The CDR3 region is CAWSVGYGTGELFF. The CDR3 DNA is TGTGCCTGGAGTGTAGGGTACGGCACCGGGGAGCTGTTTTTT.

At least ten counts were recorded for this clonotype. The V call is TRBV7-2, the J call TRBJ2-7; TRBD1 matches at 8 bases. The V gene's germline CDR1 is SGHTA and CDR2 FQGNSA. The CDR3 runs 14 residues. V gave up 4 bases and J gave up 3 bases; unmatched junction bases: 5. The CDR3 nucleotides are TGTGCCAGCAGCTCCCAGGGGGCTGTCTACGAGCAGTACTTC. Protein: CASSSQGAVYEQYF.

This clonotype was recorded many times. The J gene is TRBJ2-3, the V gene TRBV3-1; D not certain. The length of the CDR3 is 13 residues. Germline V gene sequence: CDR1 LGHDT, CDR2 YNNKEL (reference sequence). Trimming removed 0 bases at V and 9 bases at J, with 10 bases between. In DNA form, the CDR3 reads TGTGCCAGCAGCCAAGATGCCGCCGGGACGCAGTATTTT. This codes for CASSQDAAGTQYF.

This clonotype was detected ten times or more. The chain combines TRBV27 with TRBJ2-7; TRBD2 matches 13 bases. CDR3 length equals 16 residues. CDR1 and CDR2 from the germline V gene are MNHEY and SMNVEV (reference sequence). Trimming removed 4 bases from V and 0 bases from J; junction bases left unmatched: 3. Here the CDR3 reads CASSSWTSGSSYEQYF. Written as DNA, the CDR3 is TGTGCCAGCAGTTCCTGGACTAGCGGGAGCTCCTACGAGCAGTACTTC.

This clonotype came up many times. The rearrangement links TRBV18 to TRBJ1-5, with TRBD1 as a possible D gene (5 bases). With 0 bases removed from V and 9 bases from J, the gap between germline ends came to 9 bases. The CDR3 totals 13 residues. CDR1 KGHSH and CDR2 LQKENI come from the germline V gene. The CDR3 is CASSPPEGRPQHF. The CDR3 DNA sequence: TGTGCCAGCTCACCACCTGAGGGACGGCCCCAGCATTTT. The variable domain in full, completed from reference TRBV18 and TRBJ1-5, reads NAGVMQNPRHLVRRRGQEARLRCSPMKGHSHVYWYRQLPEEGLKFMVYLQKENIIDESGMPKERFSAEFPKEGPSILRIQQVVRGDSAAYFCASSPPEGRPQHFGDGTRLSIL.

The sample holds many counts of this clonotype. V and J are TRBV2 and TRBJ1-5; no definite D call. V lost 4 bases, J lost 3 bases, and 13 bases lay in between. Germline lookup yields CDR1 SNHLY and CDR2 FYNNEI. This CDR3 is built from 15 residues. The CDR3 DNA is TGTGCCAGCAGTGTAGTAGCGAGAACCAATCAGCCCCAGCATTTT. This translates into CASSVVARTNQPQHF.

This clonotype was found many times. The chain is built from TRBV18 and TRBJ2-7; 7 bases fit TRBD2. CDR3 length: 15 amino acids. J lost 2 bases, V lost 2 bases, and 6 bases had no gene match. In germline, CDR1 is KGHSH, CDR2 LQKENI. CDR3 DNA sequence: TGTGCCAGCTCACCAGGGGTAGGGAGGGCCTACGAGCAGTACTTC. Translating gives CASSPGVGRAYEQYF.

CDR3 region: CATSKDRDYGYTF. Here the CDR3 DNA reads TGTGCCACCAGCAAAGACAGGGATTATGGCTACACCTTC. The J gene is TRBJ1-2, the V gene TRBV15; 7 bases line up with TRBD1. From germline, CDR1 is LNHNV and CDR2 YYDKDF (reference sequence). V gave up 4 bases and J gave up 5 bases; unmatched junction bases: 4. This CDR3 has 13 amino acids.

CDR3 in amino acids: CASSRLGPPMDYGYTF. CDR3 DNA sequence: TGCGCCAGCAGCCGGCTTGGGCCCCCTATGGACTATGGCTACACCTTC. The chain is built from TRBV4-1 and TRBJ1-2; D gene uncertain. The germline gives CDR1 MGHRA, CDR2 YSYEKL. Trimming cost V 4 bases and J 3 bases, with 18 bases left between them. This CDR3 contains 16 residues.

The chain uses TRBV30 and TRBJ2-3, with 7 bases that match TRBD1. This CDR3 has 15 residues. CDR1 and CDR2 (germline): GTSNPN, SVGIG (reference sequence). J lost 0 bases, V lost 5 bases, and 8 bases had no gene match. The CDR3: CAWAPGQLSTDTQYF. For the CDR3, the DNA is TGTGCCTGGGCACCGGGACAGCTTAGCACAGATACGCAGTATTTT.

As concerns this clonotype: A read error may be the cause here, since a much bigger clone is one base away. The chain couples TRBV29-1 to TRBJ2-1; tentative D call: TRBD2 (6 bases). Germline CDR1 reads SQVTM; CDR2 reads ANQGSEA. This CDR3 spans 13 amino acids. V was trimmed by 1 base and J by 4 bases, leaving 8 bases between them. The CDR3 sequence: CSVEVREYNEQFF. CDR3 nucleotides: TGCAGCGTTGAAGTTCGGGAGTACAATGAGCAGTTCTTC.

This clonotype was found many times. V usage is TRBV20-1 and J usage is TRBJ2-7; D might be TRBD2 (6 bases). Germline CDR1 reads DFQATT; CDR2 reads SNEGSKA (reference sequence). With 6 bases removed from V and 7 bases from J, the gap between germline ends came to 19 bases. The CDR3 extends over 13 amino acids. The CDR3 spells CSARDFFSGEQYF. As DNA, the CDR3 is TGCAGTGCGCGGGACTTTTTTTCTGGGGAGCAGTACTTC.

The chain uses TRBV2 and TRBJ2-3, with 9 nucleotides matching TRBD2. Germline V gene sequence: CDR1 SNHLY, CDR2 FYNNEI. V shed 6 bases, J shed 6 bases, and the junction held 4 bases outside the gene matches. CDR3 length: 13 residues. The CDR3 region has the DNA TGTGCCAGCAGGGGGGGGACTAGCGATACGCAGTATTTT. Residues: CASRGGTSDTQYF.

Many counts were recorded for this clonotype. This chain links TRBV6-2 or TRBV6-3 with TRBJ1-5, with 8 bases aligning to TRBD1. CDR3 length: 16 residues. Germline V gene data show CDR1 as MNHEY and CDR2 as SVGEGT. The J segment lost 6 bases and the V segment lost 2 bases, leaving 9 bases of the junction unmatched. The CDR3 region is CASSYTLQGGGQPQHF. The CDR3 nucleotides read TGTGCCAGCAGTTACACATTACAGGGGGGAGGTCAGCCCCAGCATTTT.

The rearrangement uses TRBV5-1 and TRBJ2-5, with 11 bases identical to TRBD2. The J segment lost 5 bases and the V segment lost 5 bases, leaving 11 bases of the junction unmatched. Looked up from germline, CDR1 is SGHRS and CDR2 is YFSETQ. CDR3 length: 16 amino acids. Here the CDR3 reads CASRRTVAGGMETQYF. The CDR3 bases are TGCGCCAGCAGACGCACCGTAGCGGGGGGGATGGAGACCCAGTACTTC.

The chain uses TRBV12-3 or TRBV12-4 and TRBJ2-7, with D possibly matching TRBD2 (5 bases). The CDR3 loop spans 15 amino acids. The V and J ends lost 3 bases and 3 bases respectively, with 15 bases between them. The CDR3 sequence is CASSLSGEGDYEQYF. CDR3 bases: TGTGCCAGCAGTTTGTCCGGGGAAGGAGACTACGAGCAGTACTTC.

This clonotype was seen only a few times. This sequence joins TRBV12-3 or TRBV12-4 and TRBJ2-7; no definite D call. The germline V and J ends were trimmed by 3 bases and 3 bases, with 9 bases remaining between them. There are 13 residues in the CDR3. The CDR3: CASSFGPSYEQYF. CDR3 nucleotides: TGTGCCAGCAGTTTTGGGCCCAGCTACGAGCAGTACTTC.

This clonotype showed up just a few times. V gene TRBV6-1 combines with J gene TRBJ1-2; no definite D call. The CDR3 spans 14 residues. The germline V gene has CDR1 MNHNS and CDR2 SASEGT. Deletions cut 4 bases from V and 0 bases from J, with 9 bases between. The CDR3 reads CASSVEGSNYGYTF. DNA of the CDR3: TGTGCCAGCAGTGTAGAGGGATCTAACTATGGCTACACCTTC.

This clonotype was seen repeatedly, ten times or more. The CDR3 spells CATSSGTSGRGETQYF. In DNA form, the CDR3 reads TGTGCCACCAGCAGCGGGACTAGCGGTCGCGGGGAGACCCAGTACTTC. The rearrangement links TRBV15 to TRBJ2-5, with 11 bases matching TRBD2. Germline V gene lookup returns CDR1 LNHNV and CDR2 YYDKDF (reference sequence). This CDR3 region has 16 residues. Trimming cost V 3 bases and J 5 bases; bases outside gene matches: 8.

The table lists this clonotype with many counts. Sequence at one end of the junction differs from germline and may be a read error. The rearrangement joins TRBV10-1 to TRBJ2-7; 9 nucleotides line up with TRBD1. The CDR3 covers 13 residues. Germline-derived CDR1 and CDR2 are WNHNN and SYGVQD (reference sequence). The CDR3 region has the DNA TGTGCCAGCAGCGGGGACAGGGACTACGAGCAGTACTTC. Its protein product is CASSGDRDYEQYF.

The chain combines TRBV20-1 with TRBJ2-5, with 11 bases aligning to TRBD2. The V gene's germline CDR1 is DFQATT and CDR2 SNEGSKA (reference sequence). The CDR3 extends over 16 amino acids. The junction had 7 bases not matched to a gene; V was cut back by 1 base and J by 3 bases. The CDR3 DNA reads TGCAGTGCTAGAGGAATACTAGCGGGAGTAGAAGAGACCCAGTACTTC. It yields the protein CSARGILAGVEETQYF.

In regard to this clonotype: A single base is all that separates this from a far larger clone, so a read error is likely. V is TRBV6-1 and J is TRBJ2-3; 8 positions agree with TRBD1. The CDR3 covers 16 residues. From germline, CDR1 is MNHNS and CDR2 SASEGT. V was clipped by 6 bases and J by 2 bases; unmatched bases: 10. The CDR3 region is CASSFRTGWATDTQYF. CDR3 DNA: TGTGCCAGCAGCTTCCGGACAGGGTGGGCCACAGATACGCAGTATTTT.

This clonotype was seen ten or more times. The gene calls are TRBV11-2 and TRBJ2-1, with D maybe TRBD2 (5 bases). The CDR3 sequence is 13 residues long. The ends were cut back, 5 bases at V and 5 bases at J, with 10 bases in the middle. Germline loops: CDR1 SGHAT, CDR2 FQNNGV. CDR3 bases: TGTGCCAGCAGCCCGCGGGTGGACAATGAGCAGTTCTTC. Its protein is CASSPRVDNEQFF. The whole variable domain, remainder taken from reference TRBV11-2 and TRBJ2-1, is EAGVAQSPRYKIIEKRQSVAFWCNPISGHATLYWYQQILGQGPKLLIQFQNNGVVDDSQLPKDRFSAERLKGVDSTLKIQPAKLEDSAVYLCASSPRVDNEQFFGPGTRLTVL.

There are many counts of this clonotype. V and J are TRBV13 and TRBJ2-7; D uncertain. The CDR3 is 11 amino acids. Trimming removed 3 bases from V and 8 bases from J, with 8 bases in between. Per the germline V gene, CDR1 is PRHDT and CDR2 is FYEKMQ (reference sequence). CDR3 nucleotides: TGTGCCAGCAGCTTGGTTGAGAAGCAGTACTTC. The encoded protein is CASSLVEKQYF.

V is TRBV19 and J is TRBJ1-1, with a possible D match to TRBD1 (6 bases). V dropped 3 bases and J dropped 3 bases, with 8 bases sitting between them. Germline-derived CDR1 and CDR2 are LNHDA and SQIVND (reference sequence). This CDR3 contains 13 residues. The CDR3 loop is CASSMNRDTEAFF. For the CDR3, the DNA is TGTGCCAGTAGTATGAACAGGGACACTGAAGCTTTCTTT.

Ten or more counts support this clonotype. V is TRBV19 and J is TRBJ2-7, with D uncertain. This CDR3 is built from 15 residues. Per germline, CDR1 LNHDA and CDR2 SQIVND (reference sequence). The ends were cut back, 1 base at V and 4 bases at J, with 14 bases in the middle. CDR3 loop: CASSIVAASYYEQYF. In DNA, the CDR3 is TGTGCCAGTAGTATAGTCGCCGCGAGCTATTACGAGCAGTACTTC.